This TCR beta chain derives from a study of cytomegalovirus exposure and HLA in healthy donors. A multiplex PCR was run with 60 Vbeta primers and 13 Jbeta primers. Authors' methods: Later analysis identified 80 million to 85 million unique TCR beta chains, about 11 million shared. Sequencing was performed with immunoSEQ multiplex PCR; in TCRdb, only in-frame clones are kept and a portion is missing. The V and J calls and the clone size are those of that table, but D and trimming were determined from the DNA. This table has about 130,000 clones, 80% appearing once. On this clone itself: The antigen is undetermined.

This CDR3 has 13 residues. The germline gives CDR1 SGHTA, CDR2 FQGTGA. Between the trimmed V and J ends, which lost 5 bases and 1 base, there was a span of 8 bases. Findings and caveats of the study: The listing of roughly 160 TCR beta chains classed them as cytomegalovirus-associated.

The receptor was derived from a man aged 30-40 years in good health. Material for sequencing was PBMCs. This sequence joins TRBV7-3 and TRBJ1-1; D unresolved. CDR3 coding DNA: TGTGCCAGCAGCCAGAACCGGAACACTGAAGCTTTCTTT. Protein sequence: CASSQNRNTEAFF.